Below are 32 T cell receptor beta chains sequenced from a single sample in a study of blood T cell repertoires in COVID-19. Sequenced by immunoSEQ multiplex PCR; TCRdb stores in-frame clones only, minus some. The sample includes about 400,000 clones, around nine tenths of them seen just once. Material for sequencing was peripheral blood. The source is a human donor in a cohort sampled during active COVID-19.

This chain links TRBV5-1 with TRBJ1-6; a possible D gene is TRBD1 (6 bases). The germline gives CDR1 SGHRS, CDR2 YFSETQ. CDR3 length: 12 residues. Between the trimmed V and J ends, which lost 0 bases and 11 bases, there was a span of 6 bases. CDR3 protein: CASSLDRAPLHF. As DNA, the CDR3 is TGCGCCAGCAGCTTGGACAGGGCACCCCTCCACTTT. The entire variable domain, with the rest obtained from reference TRBV5-1 and TRBJ1-6, is as follows: KAGVTQTPRYLIKTRGQQVTLSCSPISGHRSVSWYQQTPGQGLQFLFEYFSETQRNKGNFPGRFSGRQFSNSRSEMNVSTLELGDSALYLCASSLDRAPLHFGNGTRLTVT.

The rearrangement uses TRBV5-1 and TRBJ2-5; D not resolved. The CDR3 covers 11 residues. Germline V lookup: CDR1 SGHRS, CDR2 YFSETQ. Trimming took 4 bases from V and 3 from J, leaving 4 bases between them. As DNA, the CDR3 is TGCGCCAGCAGCGGAGAAGAGACCCAGTACTTC. Residues: CASSGEETQYF.

This clone showed up just a few times. The chain links TRBV10-3 to TRBJ1-1; 7 nucleotides agree with TRBD1. CDR1 and CDR2 (germline): ENHRY, SYGVKD. V dropped 7 bases and J dropped 5; count of bases not matched to a gene: 16. The CDR3 runs to 16 residues. Written as DNA, the CDR3 is TGTGCCATCACCCAAGGACAGGACGGAGTAGAAACTGAAGCTTTCTTT. Translated, it gives CAITQGQDGVETEAFF.

This clone was seen a single time. The V and J genes are TRBV5-5 and TRBJ2-7, with unresolved D. The germline V gene encodes CDR1 SGHKS and CDR2 YYEKEE (reference sequence). V lost 3 bases and J 2 bases, leaving 15 bases between the germline ends. The CDR3 consists of 15 residues. In DNA form, the CDR3 reads TGTGCCAGCAGCTCGGTCGCGAGTCGCCCCTACGAGCAGTACTTC. Translated: CASSSVASRPYEQYF.

This rearrangement joins TRBV5-1 to TRBJ2-2, with D maybe TRBD1 (5 bases). Germline loops: CDR1 SGHRS, CDR2 YFSETQ. V lost 0 bases and J 4 bases, leaving 16 bases between the germline ends. This CDR3 is 17 amino acids long. The CDR3 region is CASSLALSQGTTGELFF. CDR3 DNA sequence: TGCGCCAGCAGCTTGGCACTGTCCCAGGGCACCACCGGGGAGCTGTTTTTT.

The rearrangement joins TRBV5-1 to TRBJ2-7; D perhaps matches TRBD2 (6 bases). Trimming removed 4 bases at V and 2 bases at J, with 25 bases between. CDR1 and CDR2 from the germline V gene are SGHRS and YFSETQ. This CDR3 is built from 18 residues. CDR3 nucleotides: TGCGCCAGCAGCCCCGCCGTCTTTCTAGCGCACAAAGCCTACGAGCAGTACTTC. Translated: CASSPAVFLAHKAYEQYF.

This chain links TRBV10-3 with TRBJ2-7; weak D call: TRBD1 (6 bases). Germline V CDR1 and CDR2: ENHRY, SYGVKD. This CDR3 contains 15 residues. V was trimmed by 2 bases and J by 5 bases, leaving 16 bases between them. CDR3 in DNA: TGTGCCATCAGTGAGGGGGGCCAGAGGTCCGACGAGCAGTACTTC. The encoded protein is CAISEGGQRSDEQYF.

The chain combines TRBV2 with TRBJ2-5, with 8 bases that match TRBD2. The junction had 2 bases not matched to a gene; V was cut back by 9 bases and J by 5 bases. From germline, CDR1 is SNHLY and CDR2 FYNNEI. The CDR3 totals 11 residues. The CDR3 coding sequence is TGTGCCAGGGGCGGGGGGGAGACCCAGTACTTC. It is translated as CARGGGETQYF.

The CDR3 loop reads CATSRDTRTGSNQPQHF. The DNA for the CDR3 is TGTGCCACCAGCAGAGATACCCGGACAGGGAGCAATCAGCCCCAGCATTTT. The V gene is TRBV15, the J gene TRBJ1-5; 8 nucleotides agree with TRBD1. V shed 0 bases, J shed 1 base, and the junction held 5 bases outside the gene matches. CDR3 length: 17 amino acids. CDR1 and CDR2 (germline): LNHNV, YYDKDF (reference sequence).

The chain uses TRBV19 and TRBJ1-5, with D hard to call. CDR1 is LNHDA and CDR2 is SQIVND in the germline V gene (reference sequence). V shed 6 bases and J shed 1 base, with 13 bases lying between them. The CDR3 has 15 amino acids. As DNA, the CDR3 is TGTGCCAGTAGCCCCCGGGGTTTGAGCAATCAGCCCCAGCATTTT. It encodes CASSPRGLSNQPQHF.

The chain joins TRBV3-1 (or the pseudogene TRBV3-2) to TRBJ2-2, with D possibly matching TRBD1 (6 bases). Germline V gene lookup returns CDR1 LGHDT and CDR2 YNNKEL (reference sequence). CDR3 length: 17 amino acids. With 4 bases removed from V and 3 bases from J, the gap between germline ends came to 18 bases. This chain's CDR3 is CASSRELQGPYTGELFF. CDR3 sequence (DNA): TGTGCCAGCAGCCGCGAACTACAGGGCCCCTACACCGGGGAGCTGTTTTTT.

This clone has just one count. V usage is TRBV30 and J usage is TRBJ2-7, with TRBD2 matching 7 bases. J lost 3 bases, V lost 3 bases, and 2 bases had no gene match. This CDR3 is 12 amino acids long. Germline CDR1 and CDR2: GTSNPN and SVGIG (reference sequence). The CDR3: CAWRGRGYEQYF. In DNA form, the CDR3 reads TGTGCCTGGAGAGGGAGGGGCTACGAGCAGTACTTC. The full variable domain, its missing parts supplied by reference TRBV30 and TRBJ2-7, is SQTIHQWPATLVQPVGSPLSLECTVEGTSNPNLYWYRQAAGRGLQLLFYSVGIGQISSEVPQNLSASRPQDRQFILSSKKLLLSDSGFYLCAWRGRGYEQYFGPGTRLTVT.

J is TRBJ1-3 and V is TRBV15; D perhaps matches TRBD1 (5 bases). This CDR3 is built from 17 residues. Germline V lookup: CDR1 LNHNV, CDR2 YYDKDF (reference sequence). V was cut by 0 bases and J by 0 bases, with 12 bases left in between. DNA for the CDR3: TGTGCCACCAGCAGAGATCCCAGGGTCCTCTCTGGAAACACCATATATTTT. Protein: CATSRDPRVLSGNTIYF.

Written as DNA, the CDR3 is TGTGCCAGTAGTACCGCCCTAGCGGGAGAGCCCACAGATACGCAGTATTTT. Translating it yields CASSTALAGEPTDTQYF. The chain employs TRBV19 and TRBJ2-3, with 10 bases matching TRBD2. Germline V gene sequence: CDR1 LNHDA, CDR2 SQIVND (reference sequence). The CDR3 sequence is 17 residues long. The V and J ends lost 4 bases and 2 bases, in that order; junction bases with no gene match: 9.

This clone was observed once. The chain employs TRBV10-3 and TRBJ1-1; D uncertain. With 4 bases removed from V and 8 bases from J, the gap between germline ends came to 8 bases. Germline V CDR1 and CDR2: ENHRY, SYGVKD. The CDR3 sequence is 11 residues long. CDR3 loop: CAISGGNEAFF. The CDR3 DNA reads as TGTGCCATCAGTGGAGGGAACGAAGCTTTCTTT.

This chain connects TRBV29-1 to TRBJ2-1, with 11 positions matching TRBD2. Germline V lookup: CDR1 SQVTM, CDR2 ANQGSEA. Losses at the gene ends were 3 bases for V and 8 bases for J; bases not matched to a gene: 9. CDR3 length: 15 amino acids. Here the CDR3 DNA reads TGCAGCGTTGATACTCTAGCGGGAGGTATAGATGAGCAGTTCTTC. Its protein product is CSVDTLAGGIDEQFF.

The rearrangement uses TRBV10-3 and TRBJ2-1, with D tentatively TRBD1 (6 bases). CDR1 is ENHRY and CDR2 is SYGVKD in the germline V gene. V gave up 1 base and J gave up 6 bases, with 22 bases separating them. This CDR3 region has 18 residues. CDR3 nucleotides: TGTGCCATCAGTGAGTTTTGGCAGGTACAGGGAGTGGTCAATGAGCAGTTCTTC. Protein: CAISEFWQVQGVVNEQFF.

This clone was seen once. This rearrangement joins TRBV7-9 to TRBJ2-1; TRBD1 matches 7 bases. The germline V gene encodes CDR1 SEHNR and CDR2 FQNEAQ (reference sequence). The length of the CDR3 is 15 residues. V trimming: 1 base; J trimming: 5 bases; junction bases outside the gene matches: 5. CDR3 protein: CASSLVGGQNNEQFF. CDR3 sequence (DNA): TGTGCCAGCAGCTTAGTAGGGGGACAGAACAATGAGCAGTTCTTC.

The chain uses TRBV19 and TRBJ2-1; a possible D gene is TRBD2 (5 bases). Germline CDR1 reads LNHDA; CDR2 reads SQIVND (reference sequence). This CDR3 spans 15 amino acids. The V end was cut by 1 base, the J end by 8 bases, with 15 bases between. The CDR3 loop reads CASSIASSSVDEQFF. The CDR3 DNA reads as TGTGCCAGTAGTATAGCGTCTAGCTCGGTCGATGAGCAGTTCTTC.

This sequence joins TRBV25-1 and TRBJ2-3; the match to TRBD2 covers 11 bases. Unmatched junction bases numbered 2, after V lost 6 bases and J lost 3 bases. CDR3 length equals 14 residues. Germline CDR1 and CDR2: MGHDK and SYGVNS. CDR3 region: CASRGTSGTDTQYF. DNA for the CDR3: TGTGCCAGCAGAGGGACTAGCGGAACAGATACGCAGTATTTT.

This chain connects TRBV19 to TRBJ1-2, with 9 bases fitting TRBD1. The length of the CDR3 is 14 residues. Germline CDR1 and CDR2: LNHDA and SQIVND (reference sequence). The trim removed 8 bases at V and 4 bases at J, leaving 8 bases unmatched. This CDR3 reads CASAPRDRVYGYTF. The CDR3 DNA sequence: TGTGCCAGTGCCCCCCGGGACAGGGTCTATGGCTACACCTTC.

V is TRBV10-3 and J is TRBJ2-5, with a weak D call TRBD2 (7 bases). Trimming stripped 10 bases from V and 0 bases from J, with 18 bases between. The CDR3 contains 15 residues. CDR1 and CDR2 (germline): ENHRY, SYGVKD. CDR3 nucleotide sequence: TGTGCCACCGTTGGAGGGGGGGATAACCAAGAGACCCAGTACTTC. This encodes CATVGGGDNQETQYF.

The chain links TRBV29-1 to TRBJ1-1; 7 bases map to TRBD1. With V trimmed by 7 bases and J by 1 base, 6 bases remained unmatched. Germline CDR1 is SQVTM and CDR2 is ANQGSEA. The CDR3 is made up of 13 amino acids. The CDR3 DNA follows: TGCAGCGCCGCGGACAGGTGGAACACTGAAGCTTTCTTT. Protein sequence: CSAADRWNTEAFF.

V and J are TRBV9 and TRBJ1-2; weak D call: TRBD1 (5 bases). CDR1 SGDLS and CDR2 YYNGEE come from the germline V gene. Trimming stripped 3 bases from V and 4 bases from J, with 13 bases between. This CDR3 comprises 14 residues. In DNA form, the CDR3 reads TGTGCCAGCAGCGCACAGCGTACAGGCTATGGCTACACCTTC. This codes for CASSAQRTGYGYTF.

The chain has TRBV11-2 and TRBJ2-5; TRBD1 agrees at 10 bases. V lost 5 bases and J lost 5; bases outside the gene matches: 8. The V gene's germline CDR1 is SGHAT and CDR2 FQNNGV. CDR3 size: 15 residues. CDR3 amino acids: CASSHLSDRGETQYF. The CDR3 nucleotides are TGTGCCAGCAGCCACTTGTCGGACAGGGGGGAGACCCAGTACTTC.

V usage is TRBV2 and J usage is TRBJ2-5; D unclear. The CDR3 length is 13 residues. Germline-derived CDR1 and CDR2 are SNHLY and FYNNEI. The V end was cut by 3 bases, the J end by 0 bases, with 5 bases between. The CDR3 region is CASSDFHQETQYF. CDR3 nucleotides: TGTGCCAGCAGTGACTTTCACCAAGAGACCCAGTACTTC.

The chain links TRBV3-1 (or the pseudogene TRBV3-2) to TRBJ1-2, with a weak D call TRBD1 (6 bases). Germline V gene sequence: CDR1 LGHDT, CDR2 YNNKEL (reference sequence). CDR3 length: 13 amino acids. V lost 4 bases and J 8 bases, leaving 14 bases between the germline ends. The CDR3 nucleotides read TGTGCCAGCAGCCTCCCCTACAGGGCCGGCTACACCTTC. Protein sequence: CASSLPYRAGYTF.

V gene TRBV2 combines with J gene TRBJ1-4; 8 positions match TRBD1. V gave up 5 bases and J gave up 9 bases; unmatched junction bases: 14. The CDR3 contains 16 residues. CDR1 and CDR2 from the germline V gene are SNHLY and FYNNEI. CDR3 amino acids: CASSTNAGTGPKKLFF. Written as DNA, the CDR3 is TGTGCCAGCAGTACGAACGCCGGGACAGGCCCCAAAAAACTGTTTTTT.

The chain recombines TRBV10-3 with TRBJ2-7; 9 bases are shared with TRBD1. The CDR3 extends over 14 amino acids. Germline loops: CDR1 ENHRY, CDR2 SYGVKD. J lost 6 bases, V lost 4 bases, and 7 bases had no gene match. The CDR3 reads CAISVGQGISEQYF. CDR3 in DNA: TGTGCCATCAGTGTGGGACAGGGAATCTCCGAGCAGTACTTC.

Remarks on this clone: Different DNA sequences within this sample yield the same CDR3. V is TRBV6-5 and J is TRBJ1-6, with TRBD1 matching 9 bases. This CDR3 is 14 amino acids long. In germline, CDR1 is MNHEY, CDR2 SVGAGI. J gave up 7 bases and V 6 bases, and 4 bases lay outside the gene matches. The DNA for the CDR3 is TGTGCCAGCAGCCTAGACAGGGGGAATTCACCCCTCCACTTT. It is translated as CASSLDRGNSPLHF.

The chain combines TRBV19 with TRBJ2-7; D is perhaps TRBD2 (5 bases). V lost 9 bases, J lost 3 bases, and 18 bases lay in between. Germline CDR1 is LNHDA and CDR2 is SQIVND (reference sequence). The CDR3 sequence is 14 residues long. The CDR3 loop is CASQNAAGDYEQYF. The DNA of the CDR3 is TGTGCCAGCCAGAACGCCGCGGGCGACTACGAGCAGTACTTC.

This rearrangement joins TRBV7-3 to TRBJ2-1, with TRBD2 identical over 14 bases. CDR1 SGHTA and CDR2 FQGTGA come from the germline V gene. The V gene end was trimmed by 6 bases and the J gene end by 5 bases; junction bases not matched to a gene: 12. This CDR3 has 18 amino acids. The CDR3 sequence: CASSARTSGRPGDNEQFF. The CDR3 DNA sequence: TGTGCCAGCAGTGCCCGGACTAGCGGGAGGCCTGGGGACAATGAGCAGTTCTTC. The full variable domain, rest sourced from reference TRBV7-3 and TRBJ2-1, is GAGVSQTPSNKVTEKGKYVELRCDPISGHTALYWYRQSLGQGPEFLIYFQGTGAADDSGLPNDRFFAVRPEGSVSTLKIQRTERGDSAVYLCASSARTSGRPGDNEQFFGPGTRLTVL.